The clone carrying this T cell receptor beta chain was seen a single time. The record originates from a study of blood T cell repertoires in COVID-19. Data came from immunoSEQ multiplex PCR; TCRdb stores just in-frame clones and leaves some out. The sample lists a few hundred thousand clones; 87% were seen once. J lost 5 bases, V lost 3 bases, and 4 bases had no gene match. CDR3 length: 14 residues. Germline V gene data show CDR1 as LGHDT and CDR2 as YNNKEL (reference sequence). Enrollees, about 18 to 89 years old, lived in some 24 US areas. The sequencing sample was made of PBMCs or T cells enriched from blood (not recorded which). This sequence was found in a woman aged 25 to 39 who had recovered from COVID-19. The chain has TRBV3-1 (or the pseudogene TRBV3-2) and TRBJ2-7; 10 bases map to TRBD1. The DNA of the CDR3 is TGTGCCAGCAGCCAGACAGGGGGCAGCGACGAGCAGTACTTC. This codes for CASSQTGGSDEQYF.